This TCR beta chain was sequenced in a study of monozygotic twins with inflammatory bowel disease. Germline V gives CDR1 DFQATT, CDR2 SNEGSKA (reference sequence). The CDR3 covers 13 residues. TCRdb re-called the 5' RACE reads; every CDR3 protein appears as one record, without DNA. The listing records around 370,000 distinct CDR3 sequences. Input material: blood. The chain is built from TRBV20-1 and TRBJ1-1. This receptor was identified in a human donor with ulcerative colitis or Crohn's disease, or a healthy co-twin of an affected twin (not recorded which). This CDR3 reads CSARGWGKTEAFF.